This is a list of T cell receptor beta chains from one sample in a study of Graves' ophthalmopathy and Graves' hyperthyroidism. TCRdb reprocessed the multiplex PCR reads with MiXCR, giving one entry per CDR3 protein. The data show hundreds of thousands of distinct CDR3 sequences, about 20% seen once. Sequenced material: peripheral blood. The receptors shown here come from a woman aged 18-30 years with stable Graves' hyperthyroidism. Some clones in this sample may be carry-over from other donors' samples. The CDR3 runs from the conserved cysteine through the conserved F or W.

>TRBJ1-2|TRBV3-1
CASSDSTGGDGYTF
>TRBJ1-1|TRBV5-1
CASSLAGVHTEAFF
>TRBJ2-5|TRBV30
CAWSVLIQETQYF
>TRBJ2-5|TRBV12-3/TRBV12-4
CASSARQEETQYF
>TRBJ1-1|TRBV19
CASNKENSVEAFF
>TRBJ1-5|TRBV20-1
CSARDRGGRGGQPQHF
>TRBJ2-3|TRBV6-1
CASSEALTGRSDTQYF
>TRBJ2-7|TRBV7-2
CASSPVAGGDYEQYF
>TRBJ1-1|TRBV20-1
CSARVWDDRRQRAFF
>TRBJ2-6|TRBV19
CASMPRLAAGANVLTF
>TRBJ2-6|TRBV7-6
CASSQGAGGANVLTF
>TRBJ2-2|TRBV6-5
CASSHPGQGDTGELFF
>TRBJ1-5|TRBV12-3/TRBV12-4
CASSLKWAGDQPQHF
>TRBJ1-5|TRBV20-1
CSARPGQGGQPQHF
>TRBJ2-7|TRBV28
CASSFLSWGEDSYEQYF
>TRBJ2-5|TRBV5-1
CASSSSGRAGSQETQYF
>TRBJ1-5|TRBV20-1
CSVPADNGQPQHF
>TRBJ2-2|TRBV11-2
CASSRPGTGSGELFF
>TRBJ2-7|TRBV12-3/TRBV12-4
CASSPVEDREKNEQYF
>TRBJ1-1|TRBV28
CASRSGQGWLNTEAFF
>TRBJ2-7|TRBV27
CASSQGRNEQYF
>TRBJ2-7|TRBV30
CAWSVGSYEQYF
>TRBJ1-2|TRBV28
CASTSRPGRVVGYTF
>TRBJ2-4|TRBV6-1
CASSERASGRALAKNIKYF